Below, one TCR beta chain is given with its context. This record belongs to a study of shared clonotypes between healthy human individuals. CDR1 and CDR2 from the germline V gene are MNHNS and SASEGT. CDR3 size: 13 residues. Trimming left V 7 bases short and J 12 bases short, with 22 bases between. TCRdb's copy holds only in-frame clones and misses some; the assay was immunoSEQ multiplex PCR. The table has roughly 170,000 clones, 66% seen once. V is TRBV6-1 and J is TRBJ2-7; D may be TRBD1 or TRBD2 (6 bases each). Sequencing was performed on memory CD4+ T cells sorted from blood. Noted subset: CD45RA-negative fraction. The sequence came from a young man in good health. The CDR3 protein is CASTEGGYTSRYF. The CDR3 bases are TGTGCCAGCACCGAGGGGGGTTACACCTCTCGGTACTTC.